A single sample is the source of the 2 T cell receptor beta chains below, sequenced in a study of persistence of HIV-infected CD4 T cells. These receptors have no known antigen. Sequencing used immunoSEQ version 4 in survey mode. Libraries were prepared by immunoSEQ multiplex PCR; TCRdb keeps only in-frame clonotypes and omits some of them. The sample has about 7,500 clones, less than 70% seen once; the top ten hold 19%. Cells were stimulated with CMV-infected fibroblast lysates at 8.5 to 10 ug/mL. CD4+ T cells upregulating both CD40 ligand and CD69 were sorted as responding cells. The sample was CD4+ T cells sorted from PBMCs after approximately 20-hour stimulation, taken from a patient who received antiretroviral therapy. The receptors here all came from an adult man with HIV who was CMV-seropositive.

This chain joins TRBV29-1 and TRBJ2-5; D gene ambiguous. The CDR3 has 12 residues. The germline V and J ends were trimmed by 4 bases and 0 bases, with 6 bases remaining between them. The V gene's germline CDR1 is SQVTM and CDR2 ANQGSEA. In DNA, the CDR3 is TGCAGCGTTGCCGACTACCAAGAGACCCAGTACTTC. This codes for CSVADYQETQYF.

The chain combines TRBV27 with TRBJ1-2; 7 bases are shared with TRBD1. Trimming took 7 bases from V and 5 from J; bases not matched to a gene: 7. Germline lookup yields CDR1 MNHEY and CDR2 SMNVEV (reference sequence). The length of the CDR3 is 13 residues. The CDR3 reads CASKGGQFYGYTF. Here the CDR3 DNA reads TGTGCCAGCAAAGGGGGACAGTTTTATGGCTACACCTTC.